The present T cell receptor beta chain was sequenced within a study of blood T cell repertoires in COVID-19. The wider study: Sites across the United States, Italy and Spain contributed samples from acute and convalescent COVID-19.

Germline V CDR1 and CDR2: MNHEY, SVGEGT. The ends were cut back, 6 bases at V and 0 bases at J, with 15 bases in the middle. The CDR3 totals 16 residues. Original processing notes: Scientists estimated how many nucleated cells there were by amplifying reference gene primers. Clones were sequenced by immunoSEQ multiplex PCR, and TCRdb holds only the in-frame ones, with some missing. The V and J calls and clone size are taken from that table; D and trimming were inferred from the DNA. Seen here are about 200,000 clones, about 88% observed once, and the top ten hold about 10%. The Seattle patients, enrolled during active infection, were followed longitudinally.

The TCR sequence derives from a woman between 45 and 65 years old with COVID-19, enrolled during active disease. The J gene is TRBJ2-1, the V gene TRBV6-2 or TRBV6-3; maybe TRBD1 (5 bases). The sequenced material came from peripheral blood. This CDR3 reads CASSPAARDSYNEQFF. DNA for the CDR3: TGTGCCAGCAGCCCTGCTGCCAGGGACTCCTACAATGAGCAGTTCTTC.